Only one count was recorded for the clone carrying this T cell receptor beta chain. The sample comes from a study of blood T cell repertoires in COVID-19. Profiled with immunoSEQ multiplex PCR; TCRdb holds only in-frame clones, not every one. Here the sample spans about 230,000 clones, 83% being singletons. Germline CDR1 SNHLY, CDR2 FYNNEI. Trimming removed 6 bases at V and 7 bases at J, with 10 bases between. This CDR3 comprises 12 residues. The chain carries TRBV2 and TRBJ2-1, with D unresolved. This clonotype originated in a woman aged 50 to 65 with acute or convalescent COVID-19. The sequenced sample consisted of peripheral blood. The CDR3 loop is CASSPSRNEQFF. The CDR3 DNA reads as TGTGCCAGCAGCCCGTCTCGGAATGAGCAGTTCTTC.